The sample holds many counts of the clone carrying this T cell receptor (beta chain). Its antigen is still unknown. The sample is drawn from a study of neurological immune-mediated disorders. 5'RACE with 10-nucleotide random UMIs generated the cDNA. Over 160 million TCR-beta sequences, together covering 15-18 subjects, were produced by every individual sequencing run that was carried out. TCRdb processed the 5' RACE reads anew with MiXCR; each CDR3 protein has one entry. The sample contains 40,000 to 45,000 distinct CDR3 sequences, approximately 12% of which appear only once. General study points: Expansion of TCR clones was greatest in HTLV-1-associated myelopathy and smallest in multiple sclerosis, where it fell below that of healthy controls. None of the CDR3 amino acid sequences of expanded clones were shared across subjects, and this suggested private repertoires in all groups.

Per germline, CDR1 MNHEY and CDR2 SVGAGI. The CDR3 consists of 15 residues. Trimming at V came to 1 base and at J to 3 bases, leaving 4 bases not matched to a gene. Source material: PBMCs. This chain uses TRBV6-5 with TRBJ2-7, with TRBD2 matching 9 bases. This TCR was sampled from a female donor in good health. The CDR3: CASSYLATSGYEQYF. The CDR3, as DNA: TGTGCCAGCAGTTACTTGGCGACTAGCGGCTACGAGCAGTACTTC.